The present T cell receptor beta chain was sequenced within a study of cytomegalovirus exposure and HLA in healthy donors. Study overall: As an earlier analysis found, 150 million to 200 million T cells yielded about 120 million unique TCR beta sequences. Assignment to the Caucasian-associated ancestry cluster applied to around four fifths of the roughly 410 genotyped donors. The study, taken as a whole, reports: The study put 150 or so TCR beta chains on its list as cytomegalovirus-associated. A missense DCLRE1C variant was associated with V- and J-gene trimming of TCR beta chains in a later analysis, and an independent cohort replicated the association.

The CDR3 loop spans 11 amino acids. The V end was cut by 11 bases, the J end by 7 bases, with 12 bases between. Germline values: CDR1 ENHRY, CDR2 SYGVKD. 13 Jbeta primers and 60 Vbeta primers were used for the PCR. The repertoire was sequenced with immunoSEQ multiplex PCR; TCRdb's copy has only in-frame clones and lacks some. The repertoire consists of 70,000 or so clones, with approximately 92% occurring once and the leading ten covering 9.5% to 13%. For this clone: Its target is not known.

V usage is TRBV10-3 and J usage is TRBJ2-1, with a tentative D call TRBD2 (6 bases). Sequenced material: PBMCs. This receptor was identified in a young woman in good health and CMV-seropositive. CDR3 sequence reads: CAAGLRNEQFF. For the CDR3, the DNA is TGTGCCGCCGGACTAAGGAATGAGCAGTTCTTC.